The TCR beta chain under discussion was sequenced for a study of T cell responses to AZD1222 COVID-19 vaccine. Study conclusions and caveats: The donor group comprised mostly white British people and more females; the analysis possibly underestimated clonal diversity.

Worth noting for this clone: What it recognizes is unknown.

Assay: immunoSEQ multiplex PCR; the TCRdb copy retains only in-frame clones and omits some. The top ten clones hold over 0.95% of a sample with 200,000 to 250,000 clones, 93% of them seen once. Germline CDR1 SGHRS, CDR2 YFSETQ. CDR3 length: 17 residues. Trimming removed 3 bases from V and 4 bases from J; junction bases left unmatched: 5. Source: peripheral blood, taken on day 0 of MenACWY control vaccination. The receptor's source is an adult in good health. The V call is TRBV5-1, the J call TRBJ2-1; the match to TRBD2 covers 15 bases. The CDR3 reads CASSYTGTSGGYNEQFF. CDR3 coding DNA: TGCGCCAGCAGCTATACCGGGACTAGCGGGGGGTACAATGAGCAGTTCTTC.